The 29 T cell receptor beta chains reported below all come from one sample, sequenced in a study of technical replicates of blood from a handful of donors. Assay used: immunoSEQ multiplex PCR; TCRdb lists only in-frame clones, some missing. The sample has under 110,000 clones; roughly 95% are singletons. The sample comprised T cells isolated from PBMCs. The receptors originated from a human donor in good health.

The chain is built from TRBV7-6 and TRBJ1-1; TRBD1 is a possible D gene (5 bases). CDR1 SGHVS and CDR2 FNYEAQ come from the germline V gene. V lost 4 bases to trimming and J lost 4 bases, with 10 bases between them. CDR3 length: 13 residues. The CDR3 DNA follows: TGTGCCAGCAGCTCAGGGATCGGCACTGAAGCTTTCTTT. Its protein product is CASSSGIGTEAFF.

The chain couples TRBV5-1 to TRBJ2-7, with 7 positions matching TRBD2. Germline lookup yields CDR1 SGHRS and CDR2 YFSETQ. This CDR3 comprises 16 residues. The V segment lost 0 bases and the J segment 3 bases; nucleotides outside the gene matches: 9. CDR3 in amino acids: CASSLGPAGDLYEQYF. In DNA, the CDR3 is TGCGCCAGCAGCTTGGGCCCGGCGGGGGACCTCTACGAGCAGTACTTC.

In regard to this clone: The junction departs from germline at one end; a sequencing error may be responsible. The chain links TRBV19 to TRBJ2-3, with 7 bases lining up with TRBD2. The CDR3 consists of 16 residues. CDR1 and CDR2 from the germline V gene are LNHDA and SQIVND (reference sequence). This CDR3 reads CASSRGAGPLTHTQYF. CDR3 coding DNA: TGTGCCAGTTCCCGGGGAGCGGGGCCACTCACACATACGCAGTATTTT.

The chain uses TRBV5-1 and TRBJ2-7, with D uncertain. The germline V gene encodes CDR1 SGHRS and CDR2 YFSETQ. V lost 0 bases and J 1 base, leaving 8 bases between the germline ends. This CDR3 spans 14 amino acids. DNA of the CDR3: TGCGCCAGCAGCTTGGAGCGCCCTTCCTACGAGCAGTACTTC. Protein sequence: CASSLERPSYEQYF.

The V call is TRBV28, the J call TRBJ2-7; 16 bases map to TRBD2. Unmatched junction bases numbered 3, after V lost 4 bases and J lost 6 bases. The CDR3 contains 15 residues. From germline, CDR1 is MDHEN and CDR2 SYDVKM. The CDR3 DNA reads as TGTGCCAGCAGTTCAGGGACTAGCGGGAGGGGCGAGCAGTACTTC. It yields the protein CASSSGTSGRGEQYF.

The chain employs TRBV6-5 and TRBJ1-2; tentatively, D is TRBD1 (5 bases). The V gene's germline CDR1 is MNHEY and CDR2 SVGAGI. V was trimmed by 0 bases and J by 5 bases, leaving 10 bases between them. CDR3 length: 14 residues. CDR3 protein: CASSYSGTVYGYTF. CDR3 DNA sequence: TGTGCCAGCAGTTACTCGGGGACTGTATATGGCTACACCTTC.

V usage is TRBV11-2 and J usage is TRBJ1-2, with D perhaps TRBD1 (6 bases). The germline V gene encodes CDR1 SGHAT and CDR2 FQNNGV. The CDR3 extends over 14 amino acids. V lost 1 base, J lost 8 bases, and 14 bases lay in between. CDR3 in amino acids: CASSLGQASGGYTF. The CDR3 nucleotides read TGTGCCAGCAGCTTAGGACAGGCCTCAGGGGGCTACACCTTC.

V gene TRBV4-1 combines with J gene TRBJ1-2; D possibly corresponds to TRBD1 (6 bases). The CDR3 runs to 17 residues. Trimming took 4 bases from V and 0 from J, leaving 18 bases between them. CDR1 and CDR2 from the germline V gene are MGHRA and YSYEKL. The CDR3 nucleotides read TGCGCCAGCAGCCCAAACGCGGACAGCTCAGCTAACTATGGCTACACCTTC. Its protein is CASSPNADSSANYGYTF.

The chain carries TRBV5-8 and TRBJ2-7, with TRBD1 matching 8 bases. After removal of 3 bases from V and 3 bases from J, the junction contained 8 bases not matched to a gene. Germline V gene lookup returns CDR1 SGHTS and CDR2 YDEGEE. CDR3 size: 15 residues. The CDR3 DNA is TGTGCCAGCAGCTCCCCTTACGGACAGGGCTACGAGCAGTACTTC. This encodes CASSSPYGQGYEQYF. Based on the CDR3 plus reference TRBV5-8 and TRBJ2-7, the full variable domain is EAGVTQSPTHLIKTRGQQATLRCSPISGHTSVYWYQQALGLGLQFLLWYDEGEERNRGNFPPRFSGRQFPNYSSELNVNALELEDSALYLCASSSPYGQGYEQYFGPGTRLTVT.

The chain employs TRBV6-1 and TRBJ1-1, with 7 bases fitting TRBD1. Germline values: CDR1 MNHNS, CDR2 SASEGT. Losses at the gene ends were 10 bases for V and 7 bases for J; bases not matched to a gene: 12. The CDR3 spans 13 residues. CDR3 sequence reads: CATPGQNFHEAFF. Here the CDR3 DNA reads TGTGCCACTCCGGGACAGAACTTCCATGAAGCTTTCTTT.

The rearrangement joins TRBV11-3 to TRBJ2-2; a weak D match, TRBD1 (5 bases). Trimming cost V 3 bases and J 1 base, with 21 bases left between them. The length of the CDR3 is 19 residues. From germline, CDR1 is SGHNT and CDR2 YENEEA. The DNA for the CDR3 is TGTGCCAGCAGCTTCTCTCGTACAGGCATGACGAGGAACACCGGGGAGCTGTTTTTT. Encoded protein: CASSFSRTGMTRNTGELFF.

The V call is TRBV6-6, the J call TRBJ2-7; D is perhaps TRBD1 (5 bases). CDR1 is MNHNY and CDR2 is SVGAGI in the germline V gene (reference sequence). V lost 1 base and J lost 2, with 9 bases in between. The CDR3 spans 14 residues. The CDR3 sequence: CASSYYPGTYEQYF. CDR3 nucleotide sequence: TGTGCCAGCAGTTACTATCCAGGGACCTACGAGCAGTACTTC.

This chain joins TRBV27 and TRBJ1-4, with D perhaps TRBD1 (6 bases). This CDR3 region has 17 residues. Germline V gives CDR1 MNHEY, CDR2 SMNVEV (reference sequence). The germline V and J ends were trimmed by 1 base and 11 bases, with 23 bases remaining between them. As DNA, the CDR3 is TGTGCCAGCAGTTTATATAGGACGCCGGAACGGGACAAGAAACTGTTTTTT. Its translation: CASSLYRTPERDKKLFF.

The rearrangement uses TRBV27 and TRBJ2-5; 11 nucleotides match TRBD1. With 5 bases clipped from V and 5 bases from J, the junction kept 7 bases outside the gene matches. The CDR3 has 15 residues. Germline values: CDR1 MNHEY, CDR2 SMNVEV (reference sequence). CDR3 sequence reads: CASSPGTGGRETQYF. CDR3 in DNA: TGTGCCAGCAGTCCCGGGACAGGGGGGAGGGAGACCCAGTACTTC.

The V call is TRBV4-1, the J call TRBJ2-7; 10 bases are shared with TRBD2. J was trimmed by 1 base and V by 1 base; bases with no gene match: 7. Germline V CDR1 and CDR2: MGHRA, YSYEKL. The CDR3 spans 17 residues. The CDR3: CASSQGPAGGVSYEQYF. The CDR3 DNA reads as TGCGCCAGCAGCCAAGGCCCAGCGGGAGGGGTTTCCTACGAGCAGTACTTC.

V and J are TRBV6-1 and TRBJ2-7; 10 bases are shared with TRBD1. Trimming cost V 10 bases and J 7 bases; bases outside gene matches: 10. Germline V lookup: CDR1 MNHNS, CDR2 SASEGT. This CDR3 contains 13 residues. The CDR3: CATSRDRGSEQYF. Written as DNA, the CDR3 is TGTGCCACGAGCCGGGACAGGGGTAGTGAGCAGTACTTC.

The chain recombines TRBV27 with TRBJ1-4; the D is unclear. The germline CDR1 and CDR2 sequences are MNHEY and SMNVEV (reference sequence). V dropped 7 bases and J dropped 7 bases, with 25 bases sitting between them. This CDR3 spans 17 amino acids. The CDR3 here is CASTMSGAAVRTEKLFF. CDR3 sequence (DNA): TGTGCCAGCACCATGAGTGGTGCGGCAGTTAGAACTGAAAAACTGTTTTTT.

DNA of the CDR3: TGTGCCAGCAGCTCCGGGACAGACCCCTTAGGGCAGTACTTC. This translates into CASSSGTDPLGQYF. The chain is built from TRBV7-2 and TRBJ2-7; 7 bases agree with TRBD1. Germline assignment: CDR1 SGHTA and CDR2 FQGNSA. The trim removed 4 bases at V and 9 bases at J, leaving 12 bases unmatched. The CDR3 sequence is 14 residues long.

The sample holds a few counts of this clone. The chain is built from TRBV19 and TRBJ2-2, with 8 bases lining up with TRBD1. The CDR3 extends over 16 amino acids. The germline CDR1 and CDR2 sequences are LNHDA and SQIVND (reference sequence). With V trimmed by 5 bases and J by 0 bases, 5 bases remained unmatched. CDR3 coding DNA: TGTGCCAGTAGTTCACAGGGGGGAACGAACACCGGGGAGCTGTTTTTT. This translates into CASSSQGGTNTGELFF.

The rearrangement joins TRBV5-1 to TRBJ1-1, with D perhaps matching TRBD1 (6 bases). This CDR3 is 13 amino acids long. The V end was cut by 1 base, the J end by 5 bases, with 9 bases between. Germline assignment: CDR1 SGHRS and CDR2 YFSETQ. For the CDR3, the DNA is TGCGCCAGCAGCTTGACAGGGCTGACTGAAGCTTTCTTT. Translating gives CASSLTGLTEAFF.

The J gene is TRBJ1-1, the V gene TRBV21-1; the table assigns TRBD1, which was not confirmed against the DNA. TRBV21-1 is an annotated pseudogene. There are 17 residues in the CDR3. CDR3 loop: CASSTPTDRGRFGEAFF. CDR3 nucleotide sequence: TGTGCCAGCAGCACCCCGACGGACAGGGGAAGATTCGGTGAAGCTTTCTTT.

This chain connects TRBV20-1 to TRBJ2-7, with 7 bases aligning to TRBD2. The CDR3 length is 11 residues. V shed 7 bases, J shed 3 bases, and the junction held 3 bases outside the gene matches. From germline, CDR1 is DFQATT and CDR2 SNEGSKA (reference sequence). CDR3 amino acids: CSGPSGYEQYF. For the CDR3, the DNA is TGCAGTGGACCTAGCGGCTACGAGCAGTACTTC.

V is TRBV5-1 and J is TRBJ1-2; TRBD1 matches at 8 bases. The CDR3 spans 15 residues. CDR1 SGHRS and CDR2 YFSETQ come from the germline V gene. V trimming: 1 base; J trimming: 5 bases; junction bases outside the gene matches: 7. CDR3 in amino acids: CASSLSGGDKYGYTF. The DNA of the CDR3 is TGCGCCAGCAGCTTGTCAGGGGGCGATAAGTATGGCTACACCTTC.

CDR3 loop: CAISESVQGNYNEQFF. The CDR3 nucleotides are TGTGCCATCAGTGAGTCAGTACAGGGCAACTACAATGAGCAGTTCTTC. The rearrangement uses TRBV10-3 and TRBJ2-1, with D perhaps matching TRBD1 (6 bases). Deletions cut 0 bases from V and 3 bases from J, with 12 bases between. Germline V CDR1 and CDR2: ENHRY, SYGVKD. The CDR3 length is 16 residues.

The J gene is TRBJ2-1, the V gene TRBV7-3; 10 positions match TRBD2. The germline gives CDR1 SGHTA, CDR2 FQGTGA. With 2 bases clipped from V and 9 bases from J, the junction kept 10 bases outside the gene matches. This CDR3 has 16 amino acids. The CDR3 sequence is CASSLRPAGGFGEQFF. The CDR3 DNA follows: TGTGCCAGCAGCTTACGTCCAGCGGGGGGGTTCGGTGAGCAGTTCTTC. Based on the CDR3 plus reference TRBV7-3 and TRBJ2-1, the full variable domain is GAGVSQTPSNKVTEKGKYVELRCDPISGHTALYWYRQSLGQGPEFLIYFQGTGAADDSGLPNDRFFAVRPEGSVSTLKIQRTERGDSAVYLCASSLRPAGGFGEQFFGPGTRLTVL.

This CDR3 is CASSQRVGGSYNEQFF. In DNA form, the CDR3 reads TGTGCCAGCAGCCAACGGGTCGGGGGGTCCTACAATGAGCAGTTCTTC. The gene calls are TRBV4-2 and TRBJ2-1, with 7 bases that match TRBD2. Germline CDR1 is LGHNA and CDR2 is YNFKEQ. The CDR3 spans 16 residues. Germline trimming cut 2 bases from V and 1 base from J; bases unmatched to any gene: 5.

V and J are TRBV7-9 and TRBJ1-1, with unresolved D. With 1 base removed from V and 4 bases from J, the gap between germline ends came to 7 bases. The germline gives CDR1 SEHNR, CDR2 FQNEAQ (reference sequence). The CDR3 is made up of 13 amino acids. CDR3 coding DNA: TGTGCCAGCAGCTTAGATGAGAGCACTGAAGCTTTCTTT. This translates into CASSLDESTEAFF.

A note on this clone: One end of the junction fails to match germline, which may point to a read error. The CDR3 sequence: CASSHFRGLAGEGVDF. The CDR3 nucleotides are TGTGCCAGCAGCCACTTTAGAGGACTAGCGGGAGAAGGAGTGGACTTC. The chain uses TRBV11-2 and TRBJ2-7, with 13 bases identical to TRBD2. Per the germline V gene, CDR1 is SGHAT and CDR2 is FQNNGV. The CDR3 extends over 16 amino acids.

The rearrangement joins TRBV19 to TRBJ2-1, with D maybe TRBD1 (6 bases). Germline V CDR1 and CDR2: LNHDA, SQIVND (reference sequence). The CDR3 has 12 residues. The V end lost 10 bases, the J end lost 7 bases, and 14 bases lay between the germline ends. CDR3 sequence reads: CATTDRTNEQFF. The CDR3, as DNA: TGTGCCACCACCGACAGGACGAATGAGCAGTTCTTC.